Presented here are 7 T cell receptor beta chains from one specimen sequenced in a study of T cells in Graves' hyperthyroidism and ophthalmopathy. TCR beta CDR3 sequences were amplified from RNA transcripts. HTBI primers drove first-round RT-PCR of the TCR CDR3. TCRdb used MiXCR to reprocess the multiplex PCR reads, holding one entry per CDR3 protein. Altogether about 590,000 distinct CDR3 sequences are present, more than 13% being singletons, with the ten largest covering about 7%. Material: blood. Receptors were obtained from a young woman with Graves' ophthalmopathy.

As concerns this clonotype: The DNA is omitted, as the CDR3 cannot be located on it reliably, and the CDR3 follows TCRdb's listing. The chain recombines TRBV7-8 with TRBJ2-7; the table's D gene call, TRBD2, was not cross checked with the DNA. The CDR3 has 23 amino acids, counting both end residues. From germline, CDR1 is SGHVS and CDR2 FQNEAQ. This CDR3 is CASSFYICSALVFGGLQSYEQYF.

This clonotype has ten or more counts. The CDR3, as DNA: TGTGCCAGCAGCGCTGGCCTAGGAGCTTTCTTT. Its protein is CASSAGLGAFF. The chain carries TRBV7-8 and TRBJ1-1, with D uncertain. Trimming took off 5 bases at V and 10 bases at J, with 11 bases between the two ends. Germline CDR1 reads SGHVS; CDR2 reads FQNEAQ. The CDR3 contains 11 residues.

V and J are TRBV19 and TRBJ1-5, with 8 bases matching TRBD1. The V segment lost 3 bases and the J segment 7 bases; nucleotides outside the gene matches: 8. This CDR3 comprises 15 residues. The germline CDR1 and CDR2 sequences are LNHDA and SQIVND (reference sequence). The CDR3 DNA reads TGTGCCAGTAGTATTCCTACAGGGGGTGGGCAGCCCCAGCATTTT. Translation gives CASSIPTGGGQPQHF. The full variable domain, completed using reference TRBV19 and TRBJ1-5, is DGGITQSPKYLFRKEGQNVTLSCEQNLNHDAMYWYRQDPGQGLRLIYYSQIVNDFQKGDIAEGYSVSREKKESFPLTVTSAQKNPTAFYLCASSIPTGGGQPQHFGDGTRLSIL.

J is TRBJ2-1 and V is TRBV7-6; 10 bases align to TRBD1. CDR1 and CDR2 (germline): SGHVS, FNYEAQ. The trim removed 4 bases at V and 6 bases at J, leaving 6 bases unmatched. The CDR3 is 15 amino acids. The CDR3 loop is CASSYGRTGGNEQFF. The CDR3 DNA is TGTGCCAGCAGCTACGGTCGGACAGGGGGCAATGAGCAGTTCTTC.

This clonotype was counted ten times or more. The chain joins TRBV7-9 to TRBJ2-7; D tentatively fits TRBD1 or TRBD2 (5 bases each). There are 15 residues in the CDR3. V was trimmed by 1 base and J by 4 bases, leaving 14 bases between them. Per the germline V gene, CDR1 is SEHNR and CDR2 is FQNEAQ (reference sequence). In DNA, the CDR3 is TGTGCCAGCAGCTTAGAGCGGCAGGGAGCGTACGAGCAGTACTTC. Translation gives CASSLERQGAYEQYF.

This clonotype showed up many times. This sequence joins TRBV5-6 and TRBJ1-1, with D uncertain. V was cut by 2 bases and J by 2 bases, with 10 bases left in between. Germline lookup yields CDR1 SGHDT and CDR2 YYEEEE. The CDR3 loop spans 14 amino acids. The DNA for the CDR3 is TGTGCCAGCAGCTTCGATGTGAAAAACACTGAAGCTTTCTTT. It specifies CASSFDVKNTEAFF.

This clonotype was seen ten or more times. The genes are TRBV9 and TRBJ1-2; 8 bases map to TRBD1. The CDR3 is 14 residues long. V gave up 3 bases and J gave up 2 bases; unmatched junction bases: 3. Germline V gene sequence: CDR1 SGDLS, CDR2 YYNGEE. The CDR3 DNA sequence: TGTGCCAGCAGCGCTACAGGGGGGAACTATGGCTACACCTTC. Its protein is CASSATGGNYGYTF.